A selection of T cell receptor beta chains follows, all from one sample in a study of T cells in Graves' hyperthyroidism and ophthalmopathy. TCRdb itself ran the multiplex PCR reads through MiXCR, one entry per CDR3 protein. This table has fewer than 500,000 distinct CDR3 sequences, about 15% appearing once. The specimen sequenced was blood. These receptors all stem from a man aged 18 to 29 with Graves' ophthalmopathy. CDR3s include the opening cysteine and the closing phenylalanine or tryptophan. The D gene is left open where the match is weak. The listing skips clone size in some rows; elsewhere it reads once, few, many or a size class.

- many TRBJ2-5 TRBV19 TGTGCCAGTAGTATCCGGACCGGGACGTCTAAAGAGACCCAGTACTTC CASSIRTGTSKETQYF
- few TRBJ1-2 TRBV29-1 TGCAGCGTTGAAGGGGGAGGCTATGGCTACACCTTC CSVEGGGYGYTF
TRBD2 many TRBJ2-7 TRBV2 TGTGCCAGCAATTCTATTAGCGGGAGCTCCTACGAGCAGTACTTC CASNSISGSSYEQYF
- few TRBJ1-4 TRBV7-9 TGTGCCAGCACGGGACGGGATGCAATGTTTTTT CASTGRDAMFF
TRBD1 many TRBJ2-7 TRBV20-1 TGCAGTGCTGACGGACAGGGGGTCAACGAGCAGTACTTC CSADGQGVNEQYF
TRBD1 many TRBJ2-2 TRBV12-3/TRBV12-4 TGTGCCAGCAGTTTACGCCGGACAGGAAACACCGGGGAGCTGTTTTTT CASSLRRTGNTGELFF
- many TRBJ2-7 TRBV12-3/TRBV12-4 TGTGCCAGCAGTTTGTCGGTGGGGCCGACAGGTACCTCCTACGAGCAGTACTTC CASSLSVGPTGTSYEQYF
- many TRBJ2-7 TRBV4-1 TGCGCCAGCAGCCAATTAGGGGGGATCTACGAGCAGTACTTC CASSQLGGIYEQYF
- many TRBJ1-2 TRBV11-2 TGTGCCAGCAGCTCACAGAAGACGGCACTTAACTATGGCTACACCTTC CASSSQKTALNYGYTF
- - TRBJ1-5 TRBV9 TGTGCCAGCAGCGTAGTTCTGGGTTTCAATCAGCCCCAGCATTTT CASSVVLGFNQPQHF
- many TRBJ2-4 TRBV7-2 TGTGCCAGCATGCCGGGACTCCCACCGGCGGGCATTCAGTACTTC CASMPGLPPAGIQYF
- many TRBJ2-5 TRBV18 TGTGCCAGCTCACCACCGAACAGCCCGCAAGAGACCCAGTACTTC CASSPPNSPQETQYF
TRBD2 many TRBJ2-5 TRBV20-1 TGCAGTGCTAGAGATGTGAATAGCGGGGACCAAGAGACCCAGTACTTC CSARDVNSGDQETQYF
- - TRBJ2-5 TRBV6-1 TGTGCCAGCAGGCCTGGTGTGGGGAGCCCCCAAGAGACCCAGTACTTC CASRPGVGSPQETQYF
- - TRBJ2-4 TRBV5-1 TGCGCCAGCAGCTTGGCCTCCGCATCAGCCAAAAACATTCAGTACTTC CASSLASASAKNIQYF
TRBD2 few TRBJ2-1 TRBV7-9 TGTGCCAGCAGCACTACTAGCGGGGGGACTACCTACAATGAGCAGTTCTTC CASSTTSGGTTYNEQFF
TRBD1 - TRBJ1-2 TRBV12-3/TRBV12-4 TGTGCCAGCAGTCCCCTCCAGGGGGCGGGGTATGGCTACACCTTC CASSPLQGAGYGYTF
- few TRBJ2-2 TRBV29-1 TGCAGCGTTGTTGGTCTCGGGGAGCTGTTTTTT CSVVGLGELFF